The clone carrying this T cell receptor (beta chain) was counted once. This specimen comes from a study of cytomegalovirus exposure and HLA in healthy donors. The PCR ran on 60 Vbeta and 13 Jbeta primers. Some clones are missing from TCRdb's copy, which holds only in-frame ones; the method was immunoSEQ multiplex PCR. The data contain tens of thousands of clones, about 70% of them seen just once; the ten biggest clones take up about 12%. CDR1 is MNHEY, CDR2 SMNVEV, per germline (reference sequence). The CDR3 spans 17 residues. Trimming stripped 3 bases from V and 0 bases from J, with 12 bases between.

V gene TRBV27 combines with J gene TRBJ2-6; possible D gene TRBD2, 5 bases. The sample consisted of PBMCs. The receptor was derived from a male donor in good health and CMV-seropositive. CDR3 sequence reads: CASSFSDESSGANVLTF. The CDR3, as DNA: TGTGCCAGCAGTTTTAGCGATGAAAGCTCTGGGGCCAACGTCCTGACTTTC.